This T cell receptor beta chain is from a study of human T cells and chemical hapten exposure. The time point denotes: patch test 1, 2 weeks after DPC sensitization. As for treatment: therapeutic diphenylcyclopropenone sensitization with weekly scalp DPC. V dropped 0 bases and J dropped 7 bases, with 11 bases sitting between them. Germline loops: CDR1 DFQATT, CDR2 SNEGSKA (reference sequence). The CDR3 sequence is 13 residues long. A single record per CDR3 protein comes from TCRdb applying MiXCR to the RACE reads. The sample holds 150,000 or so distinct CDR3 sequences, roughly 15% seen once. This material consisted of whole blood, taken in connection with sensitization to the hapten diphenylcyclopropenone (DPC). This TCR derives from a woman in her 30s with alopecia areata. Some clones in this sample may be carry-over from other donors' samples. V usage is TRBV20-1 and J usage is TRBJ2-3; D unresolved. DNA for the CDR3: TGCAGTGCTAGAGAACCCCTCACTTATACGCAGTATTTT. Encoded protein: CSAREPLTYTQYF.